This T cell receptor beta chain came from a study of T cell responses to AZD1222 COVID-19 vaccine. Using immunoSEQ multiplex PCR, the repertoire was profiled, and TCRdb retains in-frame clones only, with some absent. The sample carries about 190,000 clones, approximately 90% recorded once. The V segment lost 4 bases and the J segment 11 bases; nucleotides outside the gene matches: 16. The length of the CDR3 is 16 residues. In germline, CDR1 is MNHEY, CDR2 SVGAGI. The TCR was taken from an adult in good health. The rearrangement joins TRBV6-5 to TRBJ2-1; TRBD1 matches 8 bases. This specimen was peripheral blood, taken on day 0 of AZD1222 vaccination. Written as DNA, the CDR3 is TGTGCCAGCAGTTTGTCCCGCCAGGGGGCACTCCTCAAGCAGTTCTTC. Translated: CASSLSRQGALLKQFF.